The 9 T cell receptor beta chains in this list originate from one sample, sequenced in a study of T cell responses to AZD1222 COVID-19 vaccine. Only in-frame clones appear in the TCRdb table, and some are missing; sequencing was by immunoSEQ multiplex PCR. The table records 110,000 or so clones, around 83% of them present only once. The specimen was peripheral blood, collected 28 days after the second AZD1222 dose. These receptor sequences come from an adult who received the AZD1222 COVID-19 vaccine.

Remarks on this clone: The same CDR3 also results from other DNA sequences found in this sample. The chain joins TRBV2 to TRBJ1-2; D gene unclear. V was trimmed by 6 bases and J by 0 bases, leaving 2 bases between them. This CDR3 region has 11 residues. CDR1 and CDR2 from the germline V gene are SNHLY and FYNNEI. The CDR3 loop reads CASRANYGYTF. CDR3 sequence (DNA): TGTGCCAGCAGGGCTAACTATGGCTACACCTTC.

For the CDR3, the DNA is TGTGCCAGCAGCCCCTCGAAGGGGGCCTACACCTTC. Protein: CASSPSKGAYTF. The rearrangement links TRBV9 to TRBJ1-2; TRBD1 aligns across 7 bases. This CDR3 has 12 amino acids. From germline, CDR1 is SGDLS and CDR2 YYNGEE. V was pared by 4 bases and J by 10 bases, with 7 bases of the junction left unmatched. The variable domain in full, completed from reference TRBV9 and TRBJ1-2, reads DSGVTQTPKHLITATGQRVTLRCSPRSGDLSVYWYQQSLDQGLQFLIQYYNGEERAKGNILERFSAQQFPDLHSELNLSSLELGDSALYFCASSPSKGAYTFGSGTRLTVV.

V and J are TRBV19 and TRBJ1-1, with a tentative D call TRBD1 (5 bases). V was cut by 5 bases and J by 4 bases, with 14 bases left in between. Per germline, CDR1 LNHDA and CDR2 SQIVND (reference sequence). The CDR3 has 14 amino acids. CDR3 coding DNA: TGTGCCAGTAGTCGCGACAGTTACTTCACTGAAGCTTTCTTT. Its protein product is CASSRDSYFTEAFF.

This clone was recorded only once. The chain recombines TRBV19 with TRBJ2-7; the match to TRBD1 covers 11 bases. This CDR3 has 17 amino acids. Germline trimming cut 5 bases from V and 4 bases from J; bases unmatched to any gene: 13. Germline V gene sequence: CDR1 LNHDA, CDR2 SQIVND (reference sequence). CDR3 amino acids: CASSSRTGGSSKYEQYF. The CDR3 DNA reads TGTGCCAGTAGTTCAAGGACAGGGGGCTCTTCTAAATACGAGCAGTACTTC.

CDR3 coding DNA: TGTGCCAGCAGGCAAGAGACCCAGTACTTC. It specifies CASRQETQYF. V and J are TRBV2 and TRBJ2-5; D not resolved. This CDR3 comprises 10 residues. Germline V lookup: CDR1 SNHLY, CDR2 FYNNEI. V lost 6 bases to trimming and J lost 2 bases, with 1 base between them. The whole variable domain, filled in from reference TRBV2 and TRBJ2-5, reads EPEVTQTPSHQVTQMGQEVILRCVPISNHLYFYWYRQILGQKVEFLVSFYNNEISEKSEIFDDQFSVERPDGSNFTLKIRSTKLEDSAMYFCASRQETQYFGPGTRLLVL.

V usage is TRBV18 and J usage is TRBJ1-1; D uncertain. CDR3 length: 16 amino acids. The V gene lost 3 bases and the J gene lost 0 bases, with 14 bases spanning the gap. CDR1 and CDR2 from the germline V gene are KGHSH and LQKENI. The CDR3, as DNA: TGTGCCAGCTCACCGCGGACGGTGATTTTGAACACTGAAGCTTTCTTT. It codes for CASSPRTVILNTEAFF. The entire variable domain, with the rest obtained from reference TRBV18 and TRBJ1-1, is as follows: NAGVMQNPRHLVRRRGQEARLRCSPMKGHSHVYWYRQLPEEGLKFMVYLQKENIIDESGMPKERFSAEFPKEGPSILRIQQVVRGDSAAYFCASSPRTVILNTEAFFGQGTRLTVV.

V is TRBV3-1 (or the pseudogene TRBV3-2) and J is TRBJ1-6; D is possibly TRBD1 (6 bases). V was pared by 4 bases and J by 10 bases, with 14 bases between. The CDR3 is made up of 14 amino acids. Germline loops: CDR1 LGHDT, CDR2 YNNKEL (reference sequence). The CDR3 loop reads CASSPEGGRSPLHF. DNA of the CDR3: TGTGCCAGCAGCCCCGAGGGGGGCCGATCACCCCTCCACTTT.

CDR3 nucleotides: TGTGCCAGCAGCTTAGAGCAGGTGAACGAGCAGTACTTC. Translation gives CASSLEQVNEQYF. The chain recombines TRBV7-6 with TRBJ2-7, with D unclear. Germline lookup yields CDR1 SGHVS and CDR2 FNYEAQ. The CDR3 has 13 amino acids. Trimming removed 1 base at V and 5 bases at J, with 9 bases between.

This clone has only one observation. The V gene is TRBV4-1, the J gene TRBJ1-2; 9 nucleotides agree with TRBD1. V dropped 3 bases and J dropped 7; count of bases not matched to a gene: 9. CDR1 and CDR2 from the germline V gene are MGHRA and YSYEKL. The CDR3 loop spans 15 amino acids. CDR3 loop: CASSQYTGGEFGYTF. The DNA of the CDR3 is TGCGCCAGCAGCCAGTATACAGGGGGCGAATTTGGCTACACCTTC.